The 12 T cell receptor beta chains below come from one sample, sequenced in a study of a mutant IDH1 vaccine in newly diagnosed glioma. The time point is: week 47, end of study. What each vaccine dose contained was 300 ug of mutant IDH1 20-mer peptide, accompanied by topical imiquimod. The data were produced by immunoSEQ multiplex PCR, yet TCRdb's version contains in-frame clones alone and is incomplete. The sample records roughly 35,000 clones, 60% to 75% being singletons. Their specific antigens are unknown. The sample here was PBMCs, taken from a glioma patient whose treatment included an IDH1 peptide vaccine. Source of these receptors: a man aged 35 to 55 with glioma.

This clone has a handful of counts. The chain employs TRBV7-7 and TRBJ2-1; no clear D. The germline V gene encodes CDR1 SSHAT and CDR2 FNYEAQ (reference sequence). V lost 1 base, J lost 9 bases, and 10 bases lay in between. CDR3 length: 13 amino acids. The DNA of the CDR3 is TGTGCCAGCAGCTTAGGAAGGGATAGTGAGCAGTTCTTC. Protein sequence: CASSLGRDSEQFF.

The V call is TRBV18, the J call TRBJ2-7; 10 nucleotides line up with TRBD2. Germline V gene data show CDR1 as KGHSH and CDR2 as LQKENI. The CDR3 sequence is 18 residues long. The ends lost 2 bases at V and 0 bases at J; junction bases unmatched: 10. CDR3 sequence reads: CASSPVSSGGGSSYEQYV. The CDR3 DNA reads TGTGCCAGCTCACCAGTTTCCAGCGGGGGGGGCAGCTCCTACGAGCAGTACGTC.

The CDR3 loop reads CASSLAAGASYNEQFF. The CDR3 DNA reads as TGTGCCAGCAGCTTGGCTGCGGGAGCCTCCTACAATGAGCAGTTCTTC. The rearrangement joins TRBV5-4 to TRBJ2-1; TRBD2 aligns across 7 bases. V shed 0 bases, J shed 0 bases, and the junction held 3 bases outside the gene matches. This CDR3 is built from 16 residues. CDR1 SGHNT and CDR2 YYREEE come from the germline V gene (reference sequence).

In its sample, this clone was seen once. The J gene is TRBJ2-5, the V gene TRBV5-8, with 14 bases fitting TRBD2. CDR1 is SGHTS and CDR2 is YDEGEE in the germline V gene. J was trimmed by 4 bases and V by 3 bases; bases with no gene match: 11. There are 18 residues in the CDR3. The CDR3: CASSSRLAGGPRGETQYF. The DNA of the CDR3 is TGTGCCAGCAGCTCACGACTAGCGGGAGGGCCGAGGGGAGAGACCCAGTACTTC. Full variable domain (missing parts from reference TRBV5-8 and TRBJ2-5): EAGVTQSPTHLIKTRGQQATLRCSPISGHTSVYWYQQALGLGLQFLLWYDEGEERNRGNFPPRFSGRQFPNYSSELNVNALELEDSALYLCASSSRLAGGPRGETQYFGPGTRLLVL.

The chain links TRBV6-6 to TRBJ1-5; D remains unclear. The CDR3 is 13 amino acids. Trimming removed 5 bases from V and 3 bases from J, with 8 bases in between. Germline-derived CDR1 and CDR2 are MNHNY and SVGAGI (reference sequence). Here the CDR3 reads CASSVALNQPQHF. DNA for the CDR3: TGTGCCAGCAGTGTTGCGCTCAATCAGCCCCAGCATTTT.

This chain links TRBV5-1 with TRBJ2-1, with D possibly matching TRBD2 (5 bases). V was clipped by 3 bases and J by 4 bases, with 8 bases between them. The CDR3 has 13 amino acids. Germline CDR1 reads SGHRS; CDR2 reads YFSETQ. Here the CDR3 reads CASSSDSYNEQFF. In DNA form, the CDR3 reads TGCGCCAGCAGCTCGGACTCGTACAATGAGCAGTTCTTC.

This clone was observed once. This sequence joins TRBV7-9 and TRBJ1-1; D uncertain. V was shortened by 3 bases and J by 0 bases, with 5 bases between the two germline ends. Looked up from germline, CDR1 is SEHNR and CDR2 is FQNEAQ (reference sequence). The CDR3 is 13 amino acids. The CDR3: CASSFRVNTEAFF. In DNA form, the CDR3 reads TGTGCCAGCAGCTTCAGAGTGAACACTGAAGCTTTCTTT.

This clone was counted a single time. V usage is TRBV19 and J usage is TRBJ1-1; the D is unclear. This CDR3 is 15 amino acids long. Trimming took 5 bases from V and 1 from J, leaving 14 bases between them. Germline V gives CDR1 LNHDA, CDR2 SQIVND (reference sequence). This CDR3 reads CASSPFWRTNTEAFF. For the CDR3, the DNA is TGTGCCAGTAGTCCGTTTTGGCGGACGAACACTGAAGCTTTCTTT.

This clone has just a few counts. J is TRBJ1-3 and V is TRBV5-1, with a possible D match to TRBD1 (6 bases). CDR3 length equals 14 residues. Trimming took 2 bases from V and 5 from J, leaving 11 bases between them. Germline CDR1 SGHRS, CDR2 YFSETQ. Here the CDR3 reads CASSFEGGRNTIYF. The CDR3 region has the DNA TGCGCCAGCAGCTTTGAGGGGGGCAGAAACACCATATATTTT. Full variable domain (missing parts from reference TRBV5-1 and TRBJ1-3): KAGVTQTPRYLIKTRGQQVTLSCSPISGHRSVSWYQQTPGQGLQFLFEYFSETQRNKGNFPGRFSGRQFSNSRSEMNVSTLELGDSALYLCASSFEGGRNTIYFGEGSWLTVV.

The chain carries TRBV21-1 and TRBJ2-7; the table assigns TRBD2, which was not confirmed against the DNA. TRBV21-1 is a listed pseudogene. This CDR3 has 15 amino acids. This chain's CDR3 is CASSKAAGDSDEQYF. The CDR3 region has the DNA TGTGCCAGCAGCAAAGCGGCGGGAGATAGCGACGAGCAGTACTTC.

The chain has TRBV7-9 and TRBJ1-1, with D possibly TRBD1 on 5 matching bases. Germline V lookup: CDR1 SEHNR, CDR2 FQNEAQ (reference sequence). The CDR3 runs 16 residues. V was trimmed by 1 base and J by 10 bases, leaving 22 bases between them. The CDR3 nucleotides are TGTGCCAGCAGCTTAGGGGTCTTGGGGAGGGGTATCGCAGCTTTCTTT. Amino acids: CASSLGVLGRGIAAFF.

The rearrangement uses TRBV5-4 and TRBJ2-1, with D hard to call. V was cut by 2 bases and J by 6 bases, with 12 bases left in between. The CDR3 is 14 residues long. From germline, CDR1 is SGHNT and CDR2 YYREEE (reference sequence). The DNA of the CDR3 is TGTGCCAGCAGCTTCACTTCCCTTGGCAATGAGCAGTTCTTC. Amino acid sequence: CASSFTSLGNEQFF. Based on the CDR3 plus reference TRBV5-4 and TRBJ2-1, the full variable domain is ETGVTQSPTHLIKTRGQQVTLRCSSQSGHNTVSWYQQALGQGPQFIFQYYREEENGRGNFPPRFSGLQFPNYSSELNVNALELDDSALYLCASSFTSLGNEQFFGPGTRLTVL.